The clone carrying this T cell receptor (beta chain) was found a few times. The antigen remains unidentified. The V and J ends lost 0 bases and 8 bases respectively, with 11 bases between them. CDR1 is SGDLS, CDR2 YYNGEE, per germline. The CDR3 is 14 amino acids. TCRdb re-called the RACE reads with MiXCR, one entry per CDR3 protein. The table lists roughly 180,000 distinct CDR3 sequences, around 24% of them singletons. Sample time point: patch test 1, 2 weeks after DPC sensitization. Treatment denoted: therapeutic diphenylcyclopropenone sensitization with weekly scalp DPC. The drawing of blood occurred before each patch test was applied. This sample is part of a study of human T cells and chemical hapten exposure. Study summary: Upper back patch tests used 0.01% DPC, scored after 6 days. Findings and limits, study-wide: Expanded TCRs were compared with controls, and the expanded TCRs formed significantly more large CDR3 similarity clusters.

The sequence derives from a woman aged 45 to 65 with alopecia areata. Some clones in this sample may be carry-over from other donors' samples. The V and J genes are TRBV9 and TRBJ1-4; no firm D call. The sequencing used whole blood, collected in connection with sensitization to the hapten diphenylcyclopropenone (DPC). The CDR3 coding sequence is TGTGCCAGCAGCGTAGGTCCTGGCCTAGAAAAACTGTTTTTT. It is translated as CASSVGPGLEKLFF.